The T cell receptor (beta chain) under discussion was sequenced for a study of blood T cell repertoires in COVID-19. On the study more broadly: The United States, Italy and Spain provided the acute and convalescent COVID-19 samples.

While infection was still active, Seattle patients were enrolled and then followed longitudinally. As handled by the study authors: Estimation of nucleated cell counts was performed using reference gene primer amplification. Produced via immunoSEQ multiplex PCR; TCRdb's table is partial and in-frame only. V and J calls and clone size are given by that table; D and trimming were obtained from the DNA. Altogether about 49,000 clones are present, 93% being singletons, with the ten largest covering more than 0.8%. The CDR3 contains 15 residues. Per the germline V gene, CDR1 is SGHRS and CDR2 is YFSETQ. The V segment lost 4 bases and the J segment 6 bases; nucleotides outside the gene matches: 9.

The clonotype was recovered from a man between 60 and 75 years old with COVID-19, enrolled during active disease. Source material: peripheral blood. The chain is built from TRBV5-1 and TRBJ2-1; TRBD2 agrees at 8 bases. Here the CDR3 reads CASSQGLATPNEQFF. CDR3 bases: TGCGCCAGCAGCCAAGGACTAGCTACCCCCAATGAGCAGTTCTTC.